This T cell receptor beta chain was found in a study of Ad26.COV2.S vaccination and SARS-CoV-2 variants. Points from the study as a whole: The placebo group had lower spike-specific TCR breadth than the vaccine recipients did. Reported post-vaccination CD8+ and CD4+ T cell responses to spike showed substantial breadth. Breadth and depth estimates from TCRs may understate total T cell responses.

On this clone: Its antigen is not identified.

This CDR3 is 16 amino acids long. Germline CDR1 is SNHLY and CDR2 is FYNNEI. The ends were cut back, 5 bases at V and 6 bases at J, with 22 bases in the middle. Treatment here: about 20 received Ad26.COV2.S at low or high dose, single or two shots; roughly five received placebo; per-sample allocation not given. At day 63 after the first vaccine or placebo injection, samples were drawn. Method: immunoSEQ multiplex PCR; TCRdb's copy keeps in-frame clones and lacks some. The repertoire holds roughly 380,000 clones, with roughly 84% as singletons. The chain carries TRBV2 and TRBJ1-2, with D tentatively TRBD1 (5 bases). Sequences were derived from peripheral blood, sampled in a trial of Ad26.COV2.S vaccine versus placebo. The receptor's source is a person aged 18-60 years who received the Ad26.COV2.S COVID-19 vaccine or a placebo. CDR3 sequence reads: CASSSGGGKGFDGYTF. The CDR3 DNA reads as TGTGCCAGCAGTTCTGGGGGGGGAAAAGGCTTTGATGGCTACACCTTC. Full variable domain (remainder filled in from reference TRBV2 and TRBJ1-2): EPEVTQTPSHQVTQMGQEVILRCVPISNHLYFYWYRQILGQKVEFLVSFYNNEISEKSEIFDDQFSVERPDGSNFTLKIRSTKLEDSAMYFCASSSGGGKGFDGYTFGSGTRLTVV.